The 24 T cell receptor beta chains below were found in one sample sequenced in a study of blood T cell repertoires in COVID-19. Assay: immunoSEQ multiplex PCR; the TCRdb copy retains only in-frame clones and omits some. The sample includes around 140,000 clones, about 80% seen only once; the top ten take roughly 17%. The sequenced sample consisted of peripheral blood. These receptors all come from a man in his fifties with acute or convalescent COVID-19.

The gene calls are TRBV13 and TRBJ2-2, with 15 bases fitting TRBD2. CDR3 length: 18 amino acids. Per germline, CDR1 PRHDT and CDR2 FYEKMQ (reference sequence). J was trimmed by 0 bases and V by 4 bases; bases with no gene match: 3. The CDR3 sequence: CASSSWTSGGANTGELFF. CDR3 in DNA: TGTGCCAGCAGCTCCTGGACTAGCGGGGGGGCGAACACCGGGGAGCTGTTTTTT.

This clone was seen only once. The chain joins TRBV15 to TRBJ2-2; tentative D call: TRBD2 (5 bases). The CDR3 consists of 14 residues. Germline CDR1 is LNHNV and CDR2 is YYDKDF (reference sequence). V was trimmed by 0 bases and J by 7 bases, leaving 9 bases between them. Here the CDR3 reads CATSREVRDGELFF. The CDR3 DNA is TGTGCCACCAGCAGAGAAGTGAGGGACGGGGAGCTGTTTTTT.

The chain links TRBV19 to TRBJ2-5, with a tentative D call TRBD2 (6 bases). The V end was cut by 5 bases, the J end by 6 bases, with 13 bases between. The CDR3 has 13 amino acids. CDR1 and CDR2 from the germline V gene are LNHDA and SQIVND (reference sequence). Written as DNA, the CDR3 is TGTGCCAGTAGTTGGGGGGTCTTGCAGACCCAGTACTTC. Its translation is CASSWGVLQTQYF.

The J gene is TRBJ1-1, the V gene TRBV19, with a weak D call TRBD1 (5 bases). Germline V lookup: CDR1 LNHDA, CDR2 SQIVND (reference sequence). Trimming cost V 5 bases and J 2 bases, with 15 bases left between them. The CDR3 consists of 15 residues. This chain's CDR3 is CASSLGPLDNTEAFF. CDR3 coding DNA: TGTGCCAGTAGTCTGGGGCCCTTAGATAACACTGAAGCTTTCTTT.

V and J are TRBV3-1 (or the pseudogene TRBV3-2) and TRBJ2-1, with TRBD2 as a possible D gene (6 bases). Per the germline V gene, CDR1 is LGHDT and CDR2 is YNNKEL (reference sequence). This CDR3 has 16 amino acids. Trimming stripped 4 bases from V and 1 base from J, with 14 bases between. This CDR3 reads CASSRIGGASYNEQFF. For the CDR3, the DNA is TGTGCCAGCAGCCGAATCGGCGGGGCATCCTACAATGAGCAGTTCTTC.

The chain has TRBV5-1 and TRBJ1-4; TRBD1 aligns across 8 bases. The germline gives CDR1 SGHRS, CDR2 YFSETQ. With V trimmed by 4 bases and J by 8 bases, 7 bases remained unmatched. There are 14 residues in the CDR3. In DNA, the CDR3 is TGCGCCAGCAGCAGAGGGACAGGCGGGGAAAAACTGTTTTTT. It codes for CASSRGTGGEKLFF.

This clone was observed a handful of times. V and J are TRBV3-1 (or the pseudogene TRBV3-2) and TRBJ1-1; D is perhaps TRBD1 (5 bases). The CDR3 extends over 12 amino acids. Per germline, CDR1 LGHDT and CDR2 YNNKEL (reference sequence). Trimming pared 4 bases from V and 5 bases from J, leaving 8 bases between. CDR3 in amino acids: CASSLPGTEAFF. The DNA of the CDR3 is TGTGCCAGCAGCCTCCCAGGGACTGAAGCTTTCTTT.

The rearrangement joins TRBV25-1 to TRBJ2-7; D gene unclear. This CDR3 is 12 amino acids long. CDR1 is MGHDK, CDR2 SYGVNS, per germline. Trimming left V 1 base short and J 3 bases short, with 4 bases between. CDR3 coding DNA: TGTGCCAGCAGTGAATCCAGCTACGAGCAGTACGTC. Translating it yields CASSESSYEQYV.

The genes are TRBV6-1 and TRBJ1-1; D may be TRBD1 (5 bases). V lost 2 bases and J 0 bases, leaving 10 bases between the germline ends. Germline V gene data show CDR1 as MNHNS and CDR2 as SASEGT. The CDR3 loop spans 15 amino acids. The CDR3 region has the DNA TGTGCCAGCAGTGAAAGGAGGGGCATGAACACTGAAGCTTTCTTT. Protein sequence: CASSERRGMNTEAFF.

The CDR3 here is CASGLGQGGSQPQHF. DNA of the CDR3: TGTGCTAGTGGACTCGGACAGGGAGGATCACAGCCCCAGCATTTT. The chain carries TRBV12-5 and TRBJ1-5, with 8 bases fitting TRBD1. The trim removed 6 bases at V and 7 bases at J, leaving 11 bases unmatched. Germline V gene data show CDR1 as LGHNT and CDR2 as FRNRAP. The CDR3 is 15 amino acids.

V and J are TRBV14 and TRBJ2-6; weak D call: TRBD1 (6 bases). The CDR3 runs to 15 residues. V was cut by 3 bases and J by 4 bases, with 10 bases left in between. The germline V gene has CDR1 SGHDN and CDR2 FVKESK. CDR3 DNA sequence: TGTGCCAGCAGCCAGGACAGCGCCGGGGCCAACGTCCTGACTTTC. Translated: CASSQDSAGANVLTF.

The chain carries TRBV4-1 and TRBJ1-4; no clear D. The CDR3 has 15 residues. Germline lookup yields CDR1 MGHRA and CDR2 YSYEKL. V lost 0 bases and J lost 6, with 11 bases in between. The CDR3 reads CASSQDNTPDEKLFF. The CDR3, as DNA: TGCGCCAGCAGCCAAGATAACACACCTGATGAAAAACTGTTTTTT.

In the case of this clone: Here the CDR3 omits its conserved ending phenylalanine or tryptophan, so a read error is the likely source. No DNA is shown, since the ends of the CDR3 on it are uncertain; the CDR3 is the one TCRdb lists. J is TRBJ1-1 and V is TRBV21-1; TRBD1 was called by the table and not checked on the DNA. TRBV21-1 is given as a pseudogene. A total of 10 residues make up the CDR3, ends included. This chain's CDR3 is CASSVGQPGR.

The chain has TRBV2 and TRBJ2-1; 10 nucleotides agree with TRBD2. CDR3 length: 14 amino acids. V lost 7 bases and J lost 2; bases outside the gene matches: 2. Germline CDR1 and CDR2: SNHLY and FYNNEI. The CDR3 here is CASTLAGAYNEQFF. The DNA of the CDR3 is TGTGCCAGCACCCTAGCGGGGGCCTACAATGAGCAGTTCTTC.

The J gene is TRBJ2-3, the V gene TRBV2; maybe TRBD1 (5 bases). The CDR3 contains 13 residues. The V gene lost 1 base and the J gene lost 9 bases, with 11 bases spanning the gap. Germline V gene sequence: CDR1 SNHLY, CDR2 FYNNEI. The CDR3 nucleotides read TGTGCCAGCAGTGAAGTGGGGCAGGGCACGCAGTATTTT. It encodes CASSEVGQGTQYF.

This chain's CDR3 is CASCEGGTGVPDTQYF. CDR3 DNA: TGCGCCAGCTGTGAAGGGGGGACAGGGGTCCCAGATACGCAGTATTTT. The chain has TRBV5-1 and TRBJ2-3, with 10 bases fitting TRBD1. Germline loops: CDR1 SGHRS, CDR2 YFSETQ. The CDR3 consists of 16 residues. Germline trimming cut 7 bases from V and 4 bases from J; bases unmatched to any gene: 12.

The rearrangement uses TRBV10-2 and TRBJ2-2; 9 positions match TRBD2. The germline V gene has CDR1 WSHSY and CDR2 SAAADI. There are 17 residues in the CDR3. Unmatched junction bases numbered 8, after V lost 5 bases and J lost 1 base. CDR3 nucleotide sequence: TGCGCCAGCAGTCTCGGTCGGCGGGGGGGGAACACCGGGGAGCTGTTTTTT. Translation gives CASSLGRRGGNTGELFF.

This clone is a singleton in its sample. The chain employs TRBV27 and TRBJ1-4; 7 bases align to TRBD1. J was trimmed by 6 bases and V by 4 bases; bases with no gene match: 5. There are 14 residues in the CDR3. Germline-derived CDR1 and CDR2 are MNHEY and SMNVEV (reference sequence). CDR3 sequence (DNA): TGTGCCAGCAGTTCCGGGACAGAGCATGAAAAACTGTTTTTT. Translation gives CASSSGTEHEKLFF.

This chain uses TRBV12-3 or TRBV12-4 with TRBJ2-5, with D perhaps TRBD1 (6 bases). Trimming removed 4 bases at V and 9 bases at J, with 12 bases between. The CDR3 length is 12 residues. CDR3 coding DNA: TGTGCCAGCAGTTCAAATACAGGGTCCCAGTACTTC. Encoded protein: CASSSNTGSQYF.

The chain has TRBV4-2 and TRBJ2-5; TRBD2 matches 11 bases. This CDR3 spans 16 amino acids. CDR1 LGHNA and CDR2 YNFKEQ come from the germline V gene. Unmatched junction bases numbered 6, after V lost 4 bases and J lost 2 bases. The CDR3 reads CASSPVAGGIQETQYF. The CDR3 nucleotides are TGTGCCAGCAGCCCCGTAGCGGGGGGGATTCAAGAGACCCAGTACTTC.

To note about this clone: Relative to the germline gene, one junction end is altered; a read error may explain this. The chain joins TRBV3-1 (or the pseudogene TRBV3-2) to TRBJ1-3; 8 nucleotides align to TRBD1. Per germline, CDR1 LGHDT and CDR2 YNNKEL (reference sequence). This CDR3 has 12 amino acids. The CDR3 protein is CASSRNRDRTHF. CDR3 DNA: TGTGCCAGCAGCCGGAACCGGGACAGGACACATTTT.

The V and J genes are TRBV4-2 and TRBJ1-1, with D possibly being TRBD1 (6 bases). V lost 1 base, J lost 10 bases, and 13 bases lay in between. In germline, CDR1 is LGHNA, CDR2 YNFKEQ. The CDR3 covers 13 residues. The CDR3 DNA reads as TGTGCCAGCAGCCAAGTAGAGAACAGGGCAGCTTTCTTT. Translated, it gives CASSQVENRAAFF.

The chain is built from TRBV19 and TRBJ2-5, with D possibly TRBD1 on 8 matching bases. V lost 8 bases and J lost 4, with 14 bases in between. The CDR3 loop spans 13 amino acids. CDR1 and CDR2 (germline): LNHDA, SQIVND (reference sequence). The CDR3 loop is CASGQGGSETQYF. For the CDR3, the DNA is TGTGCCAGTGGACAGGGAGGGTCAGAGACCCAGTACTTC. Together with reference TRBV19 and TRBJ2-5, the CDR3 gives the full variable domain: DGGITQSPKYLFRKEGQNVTLSCEQNLNHDAMYWYRQDPGQGLRLIYYSQIVNDFQKGDIAEGYSVSREKKESFPLTVTSAQKNPTAFYLCASGQGGSETQYFGPGTRLLVL.

This clone was seen once. The chain recombines TRBV2 with TRBJ1-5; TRBD1 matches at 9 bases. This CDR3 region has 17 residues. Germline V gives CDR1 SNHLY, CDR2 FYNNEI. Trimming took 6 bases from V and 0 from J; bases not matched to a gene: 9. Here the CDR3 reads CASRADRGFYSNQPQHF. The DNA of the CDR3 is TGTGCCAGCAGGGCGGACAGGGGATTCTATAGCAATCAGCCCCAGCATTTT.